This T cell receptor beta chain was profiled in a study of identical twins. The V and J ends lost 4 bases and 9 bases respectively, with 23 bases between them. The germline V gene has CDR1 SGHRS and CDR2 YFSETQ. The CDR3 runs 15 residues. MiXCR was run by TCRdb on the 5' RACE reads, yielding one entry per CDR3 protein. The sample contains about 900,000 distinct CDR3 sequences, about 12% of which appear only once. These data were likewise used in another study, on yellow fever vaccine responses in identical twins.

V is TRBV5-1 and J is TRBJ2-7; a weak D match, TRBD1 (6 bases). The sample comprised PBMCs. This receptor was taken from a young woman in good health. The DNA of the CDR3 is TGCGCCAGCAGCCTTACAGGGAATGGAACTTTCGTGCAGTACGTC. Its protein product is CASSLTGNGTFVQYV.